This TCR beta chain was recorded in a study of vaccination effects on CD4 cells after COVID-19. Trimming took off 6 bases at V and 9 bases at J, with 6 bases between the two ends. The CDR3 length is 9 residues. The germline V gene has CDR1 DFQATT and CDR2 SNEGSKA (reference sequence). This clone turned up a few times. Its antigen is unknown. The method was immunoSEQ multiplex PCR; TCRdb's version includes in-frame clones alone and lacks a portion of them. The profile shows roughly 41,000 clones, about 66% of them singletons. Pools of viral peptides were used by the ViraFEST assay to expand antigen-specific CD4+ T cells ahead of sequencing. Researchers isolated CD4+ T cells once roughly ten days of culture had elapsed. Nucleocapsid antibodies were negative in the vaccine recipients, who had never had SARS-CoV-2 infection.

The source material was CD4+ T cells from PBMCs cultured with HCoV-OC43 spike peptides, sampled before COVID-19 vaccination. Subset given: HCoV-OC43 spike overlapping peptide pool stimulation. The clonotype comes from a human donor who received a COVID-19 vaccine. V gene TRBV20-1 combines with J gene TRBJ2-1; a possible D gene is TRBD2 (5 bases). CDR3 residues: CSAGVEQFF. The CDR3 coding sequence is TGCAGTGCCGGGGTTGAGCAGTTCTTC.